The 26 T cell receptor beta chains below were found in one sample sequenced in a study of T cell repertoires in cytomegalovirus infection. TCRdb itself ran the reads through MiXCR, one entry per CDR3 protein. The table lists about 260,000 distinct CDR3 sequences, roughly 10% of them singletons. Sequencing was done on a sample of PBMCs. These receptor sequences come from a human donor in good health (CMV status not recorded). Some clones in this sample may be carry-over from other donors' samples.

The J gene is TRBJ2-3, the V gene TRBV28; D is perhaps TRBD2 (5 bases). The V gene's germline CDR1 is MDHEN and CDR2 SYDVKM. The CDR3 has 15 amino acids. V lost 2 bases and J lost 6, with 15 bases in between. The CDR3 sequence is CASSLTLMLADTQYF. The CDR3 DNA sequence: TGTGCCAGCAGTTTAACCCTCATGCTAGCTGATACGCAGTATTTT.

The table lists this clonotype with many counts. The chain combines TRBV6-6 with TRBJ2-5; no clear D gene. Germline lookup yields CDR1 MNHNY and CDR2 SVGAGI (reference sequence). The length of the CDR3 is 12 residues. Trimming shortened V by 5 bases and J by 4 bases, and 8 bases separated the two germline ends. DNA for the CDR3: TGTGCCAGCAGTAACCCCCCAGAGACCCAGTACTTC. It codes for CASSNPPETQYF.

This clonotype showed up just a few times. V is TRBV30 and J is TRBJ2-6; the match to TRBD1 covers 7 bases. The CDR3 totals 17 residues. Germline lookup yields CDR1 GTSNPN and CDR2 SVGIG (reference sequence). V dropped 5 bases and J dropped 0; count of bases not matched to a gene: 10. The CDR3 sequence is CAWQLGTVYSGANVLTF. CDR3 sequence (DNA): TGTGCCTGGCAGCTCGGGACAGTATACTCTGGGGCCAACGTCCTGACTTTC.

This clonotype was counted only a few times. This chain connects TRBV27 to TRBJ1-4; no clear D gene. The CDR3 has 13 residues. V gave up 4 bases and J gave up 6 bases, with 9 bases separating them. From germline, CDR1 is MNHEY and CDR2 SMNVEV (reference sequence). In nucleotides, the CDR3 is TGTGCCAGCAGTTCCGGGCCCTATGAAAAACTGTTTTTT. It yields the protein CASSSGPYEKLFF.

With respect to this clonotype: A much more abundant neighbour one base away suggests this may be a read error. The rearrangement joins TRBV6-8 to TRBJ2-3, with D possibly TRBD2 on 6 matching bases. The V end lost 11 bases, the J end lost 3 bases, and 21 bases lay between the germline ends. This CDR3 comprises 15 residues. Germline values: CDR1 MNHGY, CDR2 SAAAGT. The CDR3 sequence: CAGTPQGLTTDTQYF. DNA of the CDR3: TGTGCCGGCACCCCGCAGGGACTGACAACAGATACGCAGTATTTT.

This clonotype was counted between two and nine times. This chain joins TRBV14 and TRBJ1-3, with D possibly being TRBD1 (5 bases). The CDR3 totals 17 residues. Germline V gene lookup returns CDR1 SGHDN and CDR2 FVKESK. V lost 4 bases and J 0 bases, leaving 16 bases between the germline ends. This chain's CDR3 is CASSPGAGIISGNTIYF. The CDR3 coding sequence is TGTGCCAGCAGCCCTGGGGCGGGGATTATCTCTGGAAACACCATATATTTT. Based on the CDR3 plus reference TRBV14 and TRBJ1-3, the full variable domain is EAGVTQFPSHSVIEKGQTVTLRCDPISGHDNLYWYRRVMGKEIKFLLHFVKESKQDESGMPNNRFLAERTGGTYSTLKVQPAELEDSGVYFCASSPGAGIISGNTIYFGEGSWLTVV.

This clonotype was observed many times. This sequence joins TRBV7-3 and TRBJ2-2; 9 nucleotides align to TRBD1. V lost 5 bases to trimming and J lost 6 bases; unmatched junction nucleotides: 16. Germline lookup yields CDR1 SGHTA and CDR2 FQGTGA. This CDR3 contains 18 residues. The CDR3 sequence is CASSPGQGFGLYAGELFF. The CDR3 DNA sequence: TGTGCCAGCAGCCCCGGACAGGGGTTCGGACTGTACGCCGGGGAGCTGTTTTTT.

The V gene is TRBV12-3 or TRBV12-4, the J gene TRBJ2-4; 7 nucleotides match TRBD2. V lost 8 bases to trimming and J lost 6 bases; unmatched junction nucleotides: 10. This CDR3 contains 14 residues. CDR3 in DNA: TGTGCCAGCGGAAGCGGGGCTCGAGGAAACATTCAGTACTTC. Residues: CASGSGARGNIQYF.

The J gene is TRBJ1-1, the V gene TRBV6-5, with D possibly being TRBD1 (5 bases). Trimming removed 5 bases at V and 0 bases at J, with 10 bases between. In germline, CDR1 is MNHEY, CDR2 SVGAGI. The CDR3 has 14 residues. CDR3 nucleotide sequence: TGTGCCAGCAGTCCGGGACGGGTGAACACTGAAGCTTTCTTT. Its protein product is CASSPGRVNTEAFF.

CDR3 sequence (DNA): TGCAGTGCTAGACCCGACAGGGGCAATCAGCCCCAGCATTTT. It specifies CSARPDRGNQPQHF. This chain joins TRBV20-1 and TRBJ1-5; 7 bases are a match to TRBD1. This CDR3 has 14 amino acids. The germline CDR1 and CDR2 sequences are DFQATT and SNEGSKA (reference sequence). The V gene end was trimmed by 2 bases and the J gene end by 2 bases; junction bases not matched to a gene: 3.

There are many counts of this clonotype. V and J are TRBV28 and TRBJ2-5, with 12 nucleotides matching TRBD2. The CDR3 length is 16 residues. After removal of 4 bases from V and 2 bases from J, the junction contained 5 bases not matched to a gene. Germline V gene lookup returns CDR1 MDHEN and CDR2 SYDVKM. In DNA form, the CDR3 reads TGTGCCAGCAGTTCTCTACTAGCGGGAGGTCAAGAGACCCAGTACTTC. Residues: CASSSLLAGGQETQYF. The variable domain in full, with the rest retrieved from reference TRBV28 and TRBJ2-5, is DVKVTQSSRYLVKRTGEKVFLECVQDMDHENMFWYRQDPGLGLRLIYFSYDVKMKEKGDIPEGYSVSREKKERFSLILESASTNQTSMYLCASSSLLAGGQETQYFGPGTRLLVL.

This chain connects TRBV5-1 to TRBJ1-1; tentative D call: TRBD1 (6 bases). Between the trimmed V and J ends, which lost 0 bases and 0 bases, there was a span of 12 bases. CDR3 size: 16 residues. Germline-derived CDR1 and CDR2 are SGHRS and YFSETQ. The CDR3 spells CASSLATGLMNTEAFF. The CDR3 nucleotides read TGCGCCAGCAGCTTGGCGACAGGCCTCATGAACACTGAAGCTTTCTTT.

This clonotype was seen a handful of times. The chain combines TRBV20-1 with TRBJ1-6; D is possibly TRBD1 (5 bases). The V gene lost 3 bases and the J gene lost 6 bases, with 15 bases spanning the gap. Germline lookup yields CDR1 DFQATT and CDR2 SNEGSKA (reference sequence). The CDR3 spans 15 residues. This CDR3 reads CSARLGQGGNSPLHF. The CDR3 DNA follows: TGCAGTGCTAGGTTGGGCCAGGGAGGTAATTCACCCCTCCACTTT.

Many counts were recorded for this clonotype. The chain recombines TRBV28 with TRBJ2-3, with TRBD2 matching 14 bases. The CDR3 runs 18 residues. Germline V lookup: CDR1 MDHEN, CDR2 SYDVKM. V gave up 6 bases and J gave up 1 base; unmatched junction bases: 9. CDR3 nucleotides: TGTGCCAGCAGCCGTGGACTAGCGGGGGGCCTTCGCACAGATACGCAGTATTTT. Amino acid sequence: CASSRGLAGGLRTDTQYF.

This clonotype was seen many times. The chain links TRBV30 to TRBJ2-7, with 13 bases matching TRBD2. Germline lookup yields CDR1 GTSNPN and CDR2 SVGIG (reference sequence). The V and J ends lost 2 bases and 4 bases, in that order; junction bases with no gene match: 5. The CDR3 totals 15 residues. The CDR3 reads CAWSSGLAGSYEQYF. CDR3 coding DNA: TGTGCCTGGAGTTCGGGACTAGCGGGAAGTTACGAGCAGTACTTC.

This clonotype was found many times. V is TRBV27 and J is TRBJ1-2; the match to TRBD1 covers 8 bases. Germline CDR1 is MNHEY and CDR2 is SMNVEV (reference sequence). After removal of 3 bases from V and 8 bases from J, the junction contained 8 bases not matched to a gene. The length of the CDR3 is 14 residues. In nucleotides, the CDR3 is TGTGCCAGCAGTTTCCGGGACAGGAGGAACGGCTACACCTTC. This sequence encodes CASSFRDRRNGYTF.

This clonotype was found many times. V and J are TRBV7-2 and TRBJ2-1; no reliable D call. The V end lost 1 base, the J end lost 6 bases, and 10 bases lay between the germline ends. The germline V gene has CDR1 SGHTA and CDR2 FQGNSA. The CDR3 is 14 residues long. The CDR3 here is CASSLVVRPNEQFF. The CDR3 nucleotides are TGTGCCAGCAGCTTAGTAGTCCGCCCCAATGAGCAGTTCTTC.

This clonotype was found a few times. The genes are TRBV20-1 and TRBJ1-5, with a possible D match to TRBD1 (5 bases). CDR3 length: 15 amino acids. CDR1 and CDR2 from the germline V gene are DFQATT and SNEGSKA (reference sequence). Trimming took 0 bases from V and 7 from J, leaving 16 bases between them. Here the CDR3 reads CSAREEQGGYQPQHF. The CDR3 DNA sequence: TGCAGTGCTAGAGAGGAGCAGGGAGGGTACCAGCCCCAGCATTTT.

This sequence joins TRBV6-1 and TRBJ2-5, with TRBD2 matching over 7 bases. The CDR3 is 14 residues long. Unmatched junction bases numbered 5, after V lost 6 bases and J lost 1 base. The germline V gene has CDR1 MNHNS and CDR2 SASEGT. CDR3 sequence: CASRSGTTQETQYF. CDR3 nucleotides: TGTGCCAGCAGATCCGGGACTACCCAAGAGACCCAGTACTTC.

V is TRBV5-4 and J is TRBJ2-7; D might be TRBD2 (5 bases). The CDR3 has 17 amino acids. CDR1 SGHNT and CDR2 YYREEE come from the germline V gene (reference sequence). V lost 6 bases and J 0 bases, leaving 22 bases between the germline ends. CDR3: CASKIEASGTLSYEQYF. The CDR3 DNA is TGTGCCAGCAAGATCGAGGCCAGCGGTACCCTCTCCTACGAGCAGTACTTC. The entire variable domain, with the rest obtained from reference TRBV5-4 and TRBJ2-7, is as follows: ETGVTQSPTHLIKTRGQQVTLRCSSQSGHNTVSWYQQALGQGPQFIFQYYREEENGRGNFPPRFSGLQFPNYSSELNVNALELDDSALYLCASKIEASGTLSYEQYFGPGTRLTVT.

This clonotype came up many times. V is TRBV7-2 and J is TRBJ2-5, with TRBD2 matching 11 bases. Germline CDR1 is SGHTA and CDR2 is FQGNSA. The CDR3 spans 17 residues. V gave up 2 bases and J gave up 2 bases; unmatched junction bases: 7. The CDR3 spells CASSLKGLAVGQETQYF. In nucleotides, the CDR3 is TGTGCCAGCAGCTTAAAGGGACTAGCGGTTGGGCAAGAGACCCAGTACTTC.

The chain links TRBV20-1 to TRBJ2-5; 8 nucleotides line up with TRBD2. Germline V lookup: CDR1 DFQATT, CDR2 SNEGSKA (reference sequence). With V trimmed by 6 bases and J by 2 bases, 8 bases remained unmatched. The CDR3 is made up of 14 amino acids. The CDR3, as DNA: TGCAGTGCCCCCTCACTAGCGGAACAAGAGACCCAGTACTTC. As protein: CSAPSLAEQETQYF.

This clonotype has ten or more counts. The chain uses TRBV7-2 and TRBJ2-2, with 7 bases lining up with TRBD1. CDR1 SGHTA and CDR2 FQGNSA come from the germline V gene. Germline trimming cut 1 base from V and 6 bases from J; bases unmatched to any gene: 5. The CDR3 extends over 15 amino acids. CDR3 DNA: TGTGCCAGCAGCTTAGAGGACAGGCTCGCCGGGGAGCTGTTTTTT. It yields the protein CASSLEDRLAGELFF.

The V gene is TRBV7-8, the J gene TRBJ1-1, with a weak D call TRBD1 (5 bases). Germline-derived CDR1 and CDR2 are SGHVS and FQNEAQ. This CDR3 contains 12 residues. The germline V and J ends were trimmed by 5 bases and 11 bases, with 15 bases remaining between them. Here the CDR3 reads CASSRPGTVAFF. In DNA form, the CDR3 reads TGTGCCAGCAGCCGTCCGGGGACTGTGGCTTTCTTT.

This clonotype was observed many times. The V and J genes are TRBV6-1 and TRBJ2-7; a weak D match, TRBD1 (5 bases). V lost 5 bases and J 0 bases, leaving 11 bases between the germline ends. Per the germline V gene, CDR1 is MNHNS and CDR2 is SASEGT. The CDR3 is 14 residues long. The CDR3 region is CASSQGVISYEQYF. The CDR3 nucleotides read TGTGCCAGCAGTCAGGGCGTTATCTCCTACGAGCAGTACTTC.

This clonotype was counted only a few times. The V call is TRBV6-4, the J call TRBJ2-1; possible D gene TRBD1, 6 bases. Germline CDR1 and CDR2: MRHNA and SNTAGT. V lost 6 bases to trimming and J lost 4 bases, with 10 bases between them. CDR3 length: 13 residues. The CDR3 loop is CASRQGVYNEQFF. The CDR3 DNA sequence: TGTGCCAGCAGACAGGGCGTTTACAATGAGCAGTTCTTC.